These T cell receptor beta chains were read from a single sample in a study of neurological immune-mediated disorders. From the 5' RACE reads, TCRdb called clonotypes with MiXCR, one entry per CDR3 protein. The sample yields about 27,000 distinct CDR3 sequences, under 25% seen once. The sample consisted of PBMCs. The receptors were sampled from a woman aged 60-75 years in good health. Each CDR3 is given with its conserved first and last residue. The D gene is left open where the match is weak. Some rows mark clone size as missing; the rest say once, few, many or name a class of expanded clone.

v_call	d_call	j_call	clone_size	cdr3_nt	cdr3_aa
TRBV5-1	TRBD1	TRBJ2-1	many	TGCGCCAGCAGCGTGGACAGGGGCTCCTACAATGAGCAGTTCTTC	CASSVDRGSYNEQFF
TRBV27	.	TRBJ1-1	many	TGTGCCAGCAGTCTGCGGGAGGGATACACTGAAGCTTTCTTT	CASSLREGYTEAFF
TRBV5-1	.	TRBJ2-7	many	TGCGCCAGCAGCTTGTCTGGGGAAGGCTGGTACGAGCAGTACTTC	CASSLSGEGWYEQYF
TRBV18	TRBD1	TRBJ2-7	many	TGTGCCAGCTCACGGGACAGGGGAGAGTTCAAGCAGTACTTC	CASSRDRGEFKQYF
TRBV29-1	.	TRBJ1-3	many	TGCAGCGTGGCCAGAAGTGGAAACACCATATATTTT	CSVARSGNTIYF
TRBV27	.	TRBJ1-3	many	TGTGCCAGCAGCCTAATGGGGGGATCCGGAAACACCATATATTTT	CASSLMGGSGNTIYF
TRBV20-1	.	TRBJ2-6	many	TGCAGTGCTAGGCCTGCCTCTGGGGCCAACGTCCTGACTTTC	CSARPASGANVLTF
TRBV4-3	TRBD2	TRBJ2-2	many	TGCGCCAGCAGCCAAGAGGGAGGGAGGGCTCGGAACACCGGGGAGCTGTTTTTT	CASSQEGGRARNTGELFF
TRBV14	.	TRBJ1-1	once	TGTGCCAGCAGCCAAGACAGGTTGAGAGCTTTCTTT	CASSQDRLRAFF
TRBV29-1	.	TRBJ2-3	.	TGCAGCGTTGTTTCCAGCGAGGGCACAGATACGCAGTATTTT	CSVVSSEGTDTQYF
TRBV4-3	.	TRBJ1-2	once	TGCGCCAGCCAAGATTTGGGAGGGGATGGCTACACCTTC	CASQDLGGDGYTF
TRBV20-1	TRBD2	TRBJ2-3	.	TGCAGTGCTACAGCACTAGCGGGAGGTACCACAGATACGCAGTATTTT	CSATALAGGTTDTQYF
TRBV7-8	.	TRBJ2-7	.	TGTGCCAGCAGCTTTCCTAGTAATAGAGTCGAGCAGTACTTC	CASSFPSNRVEQYF
TRBV9	.	TRBJ2-7	many	TGTGCCAGCAGCGGGGGCCTAGGGAGCTCCTACGAGCAGTACTTC	CASSGGLGSSYEQYF
TRBV3-1	.	TRBJ2-5	many	TGTGCCAGCAGCTCGCGGACAGTCCAAGAGACCCAGTACTTC	CASSSRTVQETQYF
TRBV5-1	.	TRBJ2-1	many	TGCGCCAGCAGCCCAAATGACCTGAACGTTAGGTTCTTC	CASSPNDLNVRFF
TRBV10-3	TRBD2	TRBJ2-1	many	TGTGCCATCAGTGTGGGGACTAGCGGAAAGCGGTACAATGAGCAGTTCTTC	CAISVGTSGKRYNEQFF
TRBV6-2/TRBV6-3	.	TRBJ2-6	many	TGTGCCAGCAGTAGGGCTCTGGGGGCCAACGTCCTGACTTTC	CASSRALGANVLTF
TRBV7-9	.	TRBJ2-1	many	TGTGCCAGCAGCCTAGTGTCATCACAAGCGGGACATCGGAGGAATGAGCAGTTCTTC	CASSLVSSQAGHRRNEQFF
TRBV20-1	TRBD2	TRBJ2-3	.	TGCAGTGCTAGAGACCCGGAGGGACTAGCGGGAGGCGCAGATACGCAGTATTTT	CSARDPEGLAGGADTQYF
TRBV25-1	.	TRBJ2-3	many	TGTGCCAGCAGATCTAACTCCAGGGCGTATTTT	CASRSNSRAYF
TRBV18	.	TRBJ2-6	many	TGTGCCAGCTCACCAGGGTTCCCAAGCTCTGGGGCCAACGTCCTGACTTTC	CASSPGFPSSGANVLTF
TRBV25-1	.	TRBJ1-2	many	TGTGCCAGCAGACAGGGTAAGGGAGCGAGTGGCTACACCTTC	CASRQGKGASGYTF
TRBV29-1	.	TRBJ1-1	many	TGCAGCGTTGGGTCAGGGGATGGCACTGAAGCTTTCTTT	CSVGSGDGTEAFF
TRBV3-1	TRBD1	TRBJ2-7	many	TGTGCCAGCAGCCGACGGTCGACAGGGAGCCCCTACGAGCAGTACTTC	CASSRRSTGSPYEQYF
TRBV5-1	.	TRBJ2-5	many	TGCGCCAGCAGCTTGGAAGGCAGCCAAGAGACCCAGTACTTC	CASSLEGSQETQYF
TRBV5-1	.	TRBJ1-1	.	TGCGCCAGCAGCTTGGCCAGTAACACTGAAGCTTTCTTT	CASSLASNTEAFF